This T cell receptor (beta chain) was recovered during a study of control samples from healthy donors and cancer patients. Using immunoSEQ multiplex PCR, the repertoire was profiled, and TCRdb retains in-frame clones only, with some absent. This table holds fewer than 200,000 clones, around 88% found once. The sample taken for sequencing was blood. The receptor was isolated from a woman under 40 in good health.

The CDR3 DNA sequence: TGTGCCAGCAGTCCTCGACGTAAGACTAGCGGGAGTCGTAATACGCAGTATTTT. Protein: CASSPRRKTSGSRNTQYF. The V gene is TRBV6-6, the J gene TRBJ2-3; 12 bases match TRBD2. Germline V gene sequence: CDR1 MNHNY, CDR2 SVGAGI (reference sequence). There are 18 residues in the CDR3. Trimming removed 5 bases from V and 7 bases from J; junction bases left unmatched: 16.